Following are 13 T cell receptor beta chains from one sample sequenced in a study of low-dose radiotherapy and immunotherapy resistance in tumors. Covering alpha and beta chains, TRAV- and TRBV-specific primers were used for the first-strand cDNA. Amplification, which lasted roughly 20 PCR cycles, used a constant-region primer and V-primer adapter to amplify TCRs. TCRdb reprocessed the reads with MiXCR, giving one entry per CDR3 protein. The sample includes more than 6,000 distinct CDR3 sequences, around 60% of them seen just once. Receptors originate from a human donor with advanced metastatic prostate, ovarian, gallbladder or colorectal cancer (not recorded which). This table probably holds off-target reads from a library built for another chain.

V gene TRBV6-2 or TRBV6-3 combines with J gene TRBJ2-7; D is possibly TRBD2 (6 bases). The length of the CDR3 is 12 residues. Trimming pared 5 bases from V and 6 bases from J, leaving 11 bases between. The germline gives CDR1 MNHEY, CDR2 SVGEGT. Here the CDR3 DNA reads TGTGCCAGCAGTAACAGGAGGGGCGAGCAGTACTTC. It specifies CASSNRRGEQYF.

This chain uses TRBV4-3 with TRBJ2-1; 9 bases fit TRBD2. Germline CDR1 is LGHNA and CDR2 is YSLEER. This CDR3 comprises 15 residues. The ends lost 3 bases at V and 5 bases at J; junction bases unmatched: 5. The CDR3 DNA reads as TGCGCCAGCAGCCAGGGGACTAGCCTAGACAATGAGCAGTTCTTC. Translating it yields CASSQGTSLDNEQFF.

The rearrangement joins TRBV6-2 or TRBV6-3 to TRBJ1-1; D gene uncertain. With 6 bases removed from V and 3 bases from J, the gap between germline ends came to 14 bases. CDR3 length: 14 amino acids. Germline V gene data show CDR1 as MNHEY and CDR2 as SVGEGT. The CDR3 DNA reads as TGTGCCAGCAGCCGAAAAGTGAAGGACACTGAAGCTTTCTTT. Encoded protein: CASSRKVKDTEAFF.

CDR3 protein: CATSDPGSEQFF. The CDR3 region has the DNA TGTGCCACCAGTGATCCGGGGTCGGAGCAGTTCTTC. The chain carries TRBV24-1 and TRBJ2-1, with D tentatively TRBD2 (5 bases). The V and J ends lost 3 bases and 10 bases respectively, with 9 bases between them. CDR3 size: 12 residues. The germline gives CDR1 KGHDR, CDR2 SFDVKD.

This clonotype was detected only a few times. The J gene is TRBJ1-4, the V gene TRBV28, with 9 bases fitting TRBD1. With 7 bases clipped from V and 5 bases from J, the junction kept 8 bases outside the gene matches. CDR1 and CDR2 from the germline V gene are MDHEN and SYDVKM. The CDR3 is made up of 15 amino acids. CDR3 bases: TGTGCCAGCACCCTCTATGGGACAGGGAATGAAAAACTGTTTTTT. Translated: CASTLYGTGNEKLFF.

This clonotype was seen only a few times. The chain links TRBV6-2 or TRBV6-3 to TRBJ2-1; D is uncertain. There are 13 residues in the CDR3. From germline, CDR1 is MNHEY and CDR2 SVGEGT. V was clipped by 8 bases and J by 6 bases, with 14 bases between them. In DNA, the CDR3 is TGTGCCAGCTGCCAAGGCGAGCCCAATGAGCAGTTCTTC. It yields the protein CASCQGEPNEQFF.

This rearrangement joins TRBV28 to TRBJ1-2; D possibly corresponds to TRBD1 (5 bases). CDR3 length: 16 residues. Germline V gives CDR1 MDHEN, CDR2 SYDVKM. Trimming left V 1 base short and J 4 bases short, with 16 bases between. For the CDR3, the DNA is TGTGCCAGCAGTTTATTGGGACCTTTATTGGGCTATGGCTACACCTTC. Translated: CASSLLGPLLGYGYTF.

DNA of the CDR3: TGCGCCAGCAGCTTTTCCGAGAGACAGGGGTCGTACGAGCAGTACTTC. Protein sequence: CASSFSERQGSYEQYF. The V and J genes are TRBV5-1 and TRBJ2-7, with TRBD1 matching 8 bases. The CDR3 runs to 16 residues. Germline V gives CDR1 SGHRS, CDR2 YFSETQ. With V trimmed by 2 bases and J by 4 bases, 11 bases remained unmatched.

This clonotype turned up a few times. CDR3 in amino acids: CASSESGSLSYEQYF. The CDR3 DNA sequence: TGTGCCAGCAGTGAAAGCGGGAGCCTCTCCTACGAGCAGTACTTC. The chain employs TRBV6-2 or TRBV6-3 and TRBJ2-7; 8 nucleotides line up with TRBD2. Germline assignment: CDR1 MNHEY and CDR2 SVGEGT. The ends lost 5 bases at V and 0 bases at J; junction bases unmatched: 6. The length of the CDR3 is 15 residues.

This clonotype is judged large. This chain's CDR3 is CASSEGNRVDGYTF. The CDR3 nucleotides read TGTGCCAGCAGTGAGGGGAACAGGGTGGACGGCTACACCTTC. The rearrangement joins TRBV25-1 to TRBJ1-2; maybe TRBD1 (6 bases). Germline-derived CDR1 and CDR2 are MGHDK and SYGVNS. The CDR3 length is 14 residues. V shed 3 bases and J shed 8 bases, with 16 bases lying between them.

This rearrangement joins TRBV28 to TRBJ2-7; D unresolved. Trimming removed 6 bases at V and 2 bases at J, with 11 bases between. This CDR3 comprises 13 residues. Per germline, CDR1 MDHEN and CDR2 SYDVKM. The CDR3 bases are TGTGCCAGCAGGTCGGGCTCAACCTACGAGCAGTACTTC. It codes for CASRSGSTYEQYF. Drawing the rest from reference TRBV28 and TRBJ2-7, the complete variable domain is DVKVTQSSRYLVKRTGEKVFLECVQDMDHENMFWYRQDPGLGLRLIYFSYDVKMKEKGDIPEGYSVSREKKERFSLILESASTNQTSMYLCASRSGSTYEQYFGPGTRLTVT.

The chain couples TRBV6-6 to TRBJ2-3, with D maybe TRBD2 (5 bases). V dropped 0 bases and J dropped 4 bases, with 11 bases sitting between them. This CDR3 region has 15 residues. CDR1 is MNHNY and CDR2 is SVGAGI in the germline V gene (reference sequence). The CDR3 reads CASSYSGISADTQYF. CDR3 in DNA: TGTGCCAGCAGTTACTCCGGAATTAGCGCAGATACGCAGTATTTT.

V and J are TRBV20-1 and TRBJ1-1, with D perhaps TRBD1 (6 bases). The germline CDR1 and CDR2 sequences are DFQATT and SNEGSKA (reference sequence). The CDR3 has 16 amino acids. Trimming stripped 0 bases from V and 0 bases from J, with 14 bases between. CDR3 residues: CSARDTLEGVNTEAFF. The DNA for the CDR3 is TGCAGTGCTAGAGATACCCTCGAGGGGGTGAACACTGAAGCTTTCTTT.